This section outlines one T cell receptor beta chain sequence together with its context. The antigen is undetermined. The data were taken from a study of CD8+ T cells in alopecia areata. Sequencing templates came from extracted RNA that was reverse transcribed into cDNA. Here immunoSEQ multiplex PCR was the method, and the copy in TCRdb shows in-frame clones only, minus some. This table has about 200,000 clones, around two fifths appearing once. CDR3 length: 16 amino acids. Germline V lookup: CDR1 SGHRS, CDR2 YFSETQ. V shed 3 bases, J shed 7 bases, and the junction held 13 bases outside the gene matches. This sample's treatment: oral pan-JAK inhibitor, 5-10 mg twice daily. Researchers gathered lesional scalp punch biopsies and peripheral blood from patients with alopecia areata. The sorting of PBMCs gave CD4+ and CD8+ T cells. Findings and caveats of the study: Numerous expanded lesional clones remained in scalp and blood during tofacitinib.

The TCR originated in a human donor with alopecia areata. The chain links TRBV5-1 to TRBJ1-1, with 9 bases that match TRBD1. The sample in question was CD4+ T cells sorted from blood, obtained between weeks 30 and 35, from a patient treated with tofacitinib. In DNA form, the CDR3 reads TGCGCCAGCAGCTCCTATCAACAGGGGGCGAAGAATGAAGCTTTCTTT. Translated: CASSSYQQGAKNEAFF.